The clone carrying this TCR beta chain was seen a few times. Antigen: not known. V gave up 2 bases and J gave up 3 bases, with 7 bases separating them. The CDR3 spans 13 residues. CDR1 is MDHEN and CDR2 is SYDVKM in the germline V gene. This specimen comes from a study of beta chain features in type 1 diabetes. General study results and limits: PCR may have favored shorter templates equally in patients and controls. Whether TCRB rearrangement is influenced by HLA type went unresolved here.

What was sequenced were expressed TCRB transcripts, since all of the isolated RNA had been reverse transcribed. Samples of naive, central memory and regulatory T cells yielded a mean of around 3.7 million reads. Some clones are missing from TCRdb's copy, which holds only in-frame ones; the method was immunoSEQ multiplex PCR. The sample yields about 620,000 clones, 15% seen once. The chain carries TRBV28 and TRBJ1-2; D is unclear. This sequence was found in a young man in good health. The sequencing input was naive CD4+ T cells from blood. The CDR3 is CASSLRRHYGYTF. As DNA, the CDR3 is TGTGCCAGCAGTTTACGACGGCACTATGGCTACACCTTC.